The table lists the clone carrying this T cell receptor beta chain with many counts. Its antigen is unknown. This specimen comes from a study of T cells in Graves' hyperthyroidism and ophthalmopathy. General study findings and limits: Ophthalmopathy, as predicted by the model, came a median approximately 6.5 months after the prediction. From stable hyperthyroidism, ophthalmopathy was separated by a 13 V-J model.

The V end was cut by 3 bases, the J end by 2 bases, with 16 bases between. Germline CDR1 and CDR2: SNHLY and FYNNEI. CDR3 length: 16 residues. What was amplified from RNA transcripts were TCR beta CDR3 regions. An initial round of RT-PCR targeting the TCR CDR3 relied on the HTBI primer set. TCRdb analysed the multiplex PCR reads with MiXCR anew, one entry per CDR3 protein. This sample has about 510,000 distinct CDR3 sequences, with 46% found just once. The sequenced sample was peripheral blood or thyroid tissue (not recorded which). This TCR was sampled from an adult woman with Graves' disease, either hyperthyroidism or ophthalmopathy (not recorded which). V and J are TRBV2 and TRBJ2-5; D is possibly TRBD2 (7 bases). CDR3 residues: CASSEFTGRVQETQYF. The CDR3, as DNA: TGTGCCAGCAGTGAGTTTACAGGGAGGGTACAAGAGACCCAGTACTTC.